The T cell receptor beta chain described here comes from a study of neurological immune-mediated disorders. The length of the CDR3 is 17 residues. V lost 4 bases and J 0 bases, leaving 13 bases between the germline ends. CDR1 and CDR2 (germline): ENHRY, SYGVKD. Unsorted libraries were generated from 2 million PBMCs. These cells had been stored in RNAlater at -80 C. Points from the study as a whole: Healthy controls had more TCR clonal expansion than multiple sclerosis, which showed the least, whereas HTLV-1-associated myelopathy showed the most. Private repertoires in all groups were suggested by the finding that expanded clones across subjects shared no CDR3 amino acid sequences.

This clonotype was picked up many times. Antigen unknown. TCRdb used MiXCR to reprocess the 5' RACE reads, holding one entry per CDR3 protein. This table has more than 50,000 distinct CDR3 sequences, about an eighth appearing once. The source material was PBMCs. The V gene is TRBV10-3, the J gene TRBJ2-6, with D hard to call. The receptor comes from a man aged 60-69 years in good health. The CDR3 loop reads CAISGGLQSSGANVLTF. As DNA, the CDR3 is TGTGCCATCAGTGGAGGCCTACAGAGCTCTGGGGCCAACGTCCTGACTTTC.